Presented here are 18 T cell receptor beta chains from one specimen sequenced in a study of T-cell memory formation after mild COVID-19. TCRdb independently ran MiXCR on the 5' RACE reads; one entry per CDR3 protein. Of under 250,000 distinct CDR3 sequences detected, 15% appear once; the ten largest clones hold 2.1%. Sequencing used PBMCs or a T cell subset sorted from them (not recorded which). These receptor sequences come from an adult woman who had mild COVID-19 (a few samples of this study predate the infection). Cell type and time point are not known.

This chain uses TRBV29-1 with TRBJ1-5; 8 bases align to TRBD1. The CDR3 has 14 amino acids. V gave up 6 bases and J gave up 5 bases; unmatched junction bases: 9. The germline V gene encodes CDR1 SQVTM and CDR2 ANQGSEA. The CDR3 DNA is TGCAGCGTCCAGTGGACAGGGAACGATCAGCCCCAGCATTTT. It encodes CSVQWTGNDQPQHF.

Ten or more counts support this clonotype. The chain recombines TRBV5-1 with TRBJ2-5, with 12 bases lining up with TRBD2. In germline, CDR1 is SGHRS, CDR2 YFSETQ. V was clipped by 7 bases and J by 6 bases; unmatched bases: 19. The CDR3 spans 18 residues. Here the CDR3 reads CASGERMASGRAGKTQYF. CDR3 coding DNA: TGCGCCAGCGGAGAGCGGATGGCTAGCGGGAGGGCCGGAAAGACCCAGTACTTC.

This clonotype has more than one count but fewer than ten. V and J are TRBV19 and TRBJ2-3; D is uncertain. Germline V CDR1 and CDR2: LNHDA, SQIVND (reference sequence). Trimming removed 2 bases from V and 2 bases from J, with 14 bases in between. This CDR3 is 16 amino acids long. The DNA for the CDR3 is TGTGCCAGTAGTATAAGGAGACGGATCTCCACAGATACGCAGTATTTT. Protein sequence: CASSIRRRISTDTQYF.

This chain connects TRBV9 to TRBJ2-2; D ambiguous. The germline V gene encodes CDR1 SGDLS and CDR2 YYNGEE. This CDR3 spans 14 amino acids. Trimming pared 1 base from V and 1 base from J, leaving 5 bases between. CDR3 sequence reads: CASSVKVNTGELFF. The CDR3 bases are TGTGCCAGCAGCGTAAAAGTGAACACCGGGGAGCTGTTTTTT.

This clonotype was counted a few times. This rearrangement joins TRBV7-6 to TRBJ2-5; no definite D call. CDR1 SGHVS and CDR2 FNYEAQ come from the germline V gene. Trimming shortened V by 2 bases and J by 7 bases, and 17 bases separated the two germline ends. The CDR3 is 15 residues long. CDR3 region: CASSLQVGPDGTQYF. The CDR3 nucleotides read TGTGCCAGCAGCTTACAGGTGGGTCCTGATGGGACCCAGTACTTC.

The chain joins TRBV18 to TRBJ1-1, with 8 bases aligning to TRBD1. V was clipped by 4 bases and J by 5 bases; unmatched bases: 12. The CDR3 is made up of 16 amino acids. The germline V gene encodes CDR1 KGHSH and CDR2 LQKENI. CDR3: CASSRNGQGQGTEAFF. For the CDR3, the DNA is TGTGCCAGCTCACGGAACGGACAGGGCCAGGGTACTGAAGCTTTCTTT. Drawing the rest from reference TRBV18 and TRBJ1-1, the complete variable domain is NAGVMQNPRHLVRRRGQEARLRCSPMKGHSHVYWYRQLPEEGLKFMVYLQKENIIDESGMPKERFSAEFPKEGPSILRIQQVVRGDSAAYFCASSRNGQGQGTEAFFGQGTRLTVV.

Here the CDR3 DNA reads TGTGCCAGCAGTTTAGGCCACTCCTACGAGCAGTACTTC. This encodes CASSLGHSYEQYF. This chain uses TRBV27 with TRBJ2-7; D remains ambiguous. Trimming shortened V by 2 bases and J by 0 bases, and 5 bases separated the two germline ends. The CDR3 extends over 13 amino acids. Germline values: CDR1 MNHEY, CDR2 SMNVEV (reference sequence).

This clonotype was seen only a few times. The V call is TRBV5-5, the J call TRBJ2-1; 7 nucleotides agree with TRBD1. Trimming took 4 bases from V and 6 from J; bases not matched to a gene: 4. Germline CDR1 reads SGHKS; CDR2 reads YYEKEE (reference sequence). The length of the CDR3 is 13 residues. CDR3 sequence: CASSRRTGNEQFF. Here the CDR3 DNA reads TGTGCCAGCAGCCGGCGGACAGGCAATGAGCAGTTCTTC. The whole variable domain, remainder taken from reference TRBV5-5 and TRBJ2-1, is DAGVTQSPTHLIKTRGQQVTLRCSPISGHKSVSWYQQVLGQGPQFIFQYYEKEERGRGNFPDRFSARQFPNYSSELNVNALLLGDSALYLCASSRRTGNEQFFGPGTRLTVL.

This clonotype was counted only a few times. This sequence joins TRBV5-4 and TRBJ2-3; tentative D call: TRBD2 (5 bases). V dropped 0 bases and J dropped 3 bases, with 11 bases sitting between them. The CDR3 extends over 15 amino acids. The germline CDR1 and CDR2 sequences are SGHNT and YYREEE (reference sequence). CDR3 loop: CASSLADSGTDTQYF. DNA of the CDR3: TGTGCCAGCAGCTTGGCCGATTCGGGGACAGATACGCAGTATTTT.

The V call is TRBV29-1, the J call TRBJ2-1; 10 bases match TRBD2. The CDR3 runs to 17 residues. Trimming at V came to 6 bases and at J to 4 bases, leaving 15 bases not matched to a gene. CDR1 SQVTM and CDR2 ANQGSEA come from the germline V gene. CDR3 sequence: CSVLTLASGSYYNEQFF. In nucleotides, the CDR3 is TGCAGCGTACTGACTCTTGCTAGCGGGAGTTATTACAATGAGCAGTTCTTC.

This clonotype was observed a few times. The V and J genes are TRBV20-1 and TRBJ1-5; the D gene is possibly TRBD1 (6 bases). V lost 6 bases and J 4 bases, leaving 13 bases between the germline ends. The CDR3 has 13 residues. The germline CDR1 and CDR2 sequences are DFQATT and SNEGSKA (reference sequence). The CDR3 loop is CSANIRGNQPQHF. In nucleotides, the CDR3 is TGCAGTGCGAACATCAGGGGAAATCAGCCCCAGCATTTT.

With regard to this clonotype: One end of the junction does not line up with germline, which may come from a read error. In nucleotides, the CDR3 is TGTAGTACAGACTCCATCCTCGGGAGCAATCAGCCCCAGCATTTT. This encodes CSTDSILGSNQPQHF. The genes are TRBV20-1 and TRBJ1-5; D call uncertain. Germline assignment: CDR1 DFQATT and CDR2 SNEGSKA (reference sequence). The CDR3 has 15 amino acids.

This clonotype was counted between two and nine times. The chain carries TRBV4-1 and TRBJ1-5; D is undetermined. Deletions cut 3 bases from V and 5 bases from J, with 14 bases between. The germline V gene has CDR1 MGHRA and CDR2 YSYEKL. The CDR3 length is 15 residues. The CDR3 DNA sequence: TGCGCCAGCAGCCACCGACCCGGTGTAGATCAGCCCCAGCATTTT. Translating it yields CASSHRPGVDQPQHF.

The CDR3 spells CASSFLSDNEQFF. The CDR3 region has the DNA TGTGCCAGCAGCTTCTTATCAGACAATGAGCAGTTCTTC. The rearrangement joins TRBV7-3 to TRBJ2-1, with D hard to call. The CDR3 consists of 13 residues. Germline values: CDR1 SGHTA, CDR2 FQGTGA. The germline V and J ends were trimmed by 3 bases and 5 bases, with 8 bases remaining between them.

The J gene is TRBJ2-4, the V gene TRBV19; D not resolved. The CDR3 runs to 13 residues. Germline CDR1 reads LNHDA; CDR2 reads SQIVND (reference sequence). V was pared by 2 bases and J by 7 bases, with 9 bases between. CDR3 bases: TGTGCCAGTAGTATATTTGGCTGGAACATTCAGTACTTC. This encodes CASSIFGWNIQYF.

This clonotype was counted a few times. The V gene is TRBV5-1, the J gene TRBJ1-6; 7 bases are shared with TRBD1. The germline V gene encodes CDR1 SGHRS and CDR2 YFSETQ. With 4 bases clipped from V and 7 bases from J, the junction kept 8 bases outside the gene matches. The CDR3 consists of 15 residues. The CDR3 loop reads CASSKEGAKNSPLHF. Here the CDR3 DNA reads TGCGCCAGCAGCAAGGAGGGGGCTAAGAATTCACCCCTCCACTTT.

This clonotype was recorded a few times. The rearrangement joins TRBV4-1 to TRBJ2-1, with 8 bases matching TRBD1. There are 14 residues in the CDR3. V trimming: 4 bases; J trimming: 5 bases; junction bases outside the gene matches: 4. Germline CDR1 is MGHRA and CDR2 is YSYEKL. CDR3 in DNA: TGCGCCAGCAGCCCGGACAGGGTACACAATGAGCAGTTCTTC. Amino acid sequence: CASSPDRVHNEQFF.

This clonotype was seen a few times. This chain uses TRBV5-1 with TRBJ2-3; 10 bases align to TRBD2. Trimming cost V 0 bases and J 8 bases; bases outside gene matches: 6. The CDR3 consists of 15 residues. CDR1 and CDR2 (germline): SGHRS, YFSETQ. The CDR3 region is CASSLELAGGSTQYF. CDR3 DNA: TGCGCCAGCAGCTTGGAATTAGCGGGAGGCTCTACGCAGTATTTT.